These 2 T cell receptor beta chains originate from one sample sequenced in a study of T cells after yellow fever vaccination (dated by TCRdb to 2018 to 2020). Read against the paper, the sample's treatment or condition label means: live attenuated yellow fever vaccine strain. Library generation was performed with 5' RACE. These reads were obtained on an Illumina HiSeq 2500. TCRdb cleaned the public reads at Q25 with fastp, built clones with MiXCR and kept in-frame beta chains. Every distinct CDR3 protein forms one entry, paired with its most common genes and DNA. This sample has approximately 70,000 distinct CDR3 sequences in its table, and more than 6.5% of those were observed once. Of the sample, 30% to 45% is held by the ten largest clones. This specimen consisted of CD8+ T cells sorted from PBMCs, obtained 45 days after the first yellow fever vaccination. All receptors come from a young man who received the YFV17D yellow fever vaccine.

The genes are TRBV15 and TRBJ2-3; D unresolved. This CDR3 spans 14 amino acids. Trimming removed 6 bases from V and 0 bases from J, with 10 bases in between. Germline V gives CDR1 LNHNV, CDR2 YYDKDF (reference sequence). CDR3 nucleotides: TGTGCCACCAGGGTGAGAGTTAGCACAGATACGCAGTATTTT. Translated: CATRVRVSTDTQYF.

This clonotype was observed at least ten times. The V gene is TRBV19, the J gene TRBJ1-5, with D possibly being TRBD1 (5 bases). Trimming took 5 bases from V and 4 from J, leaving 9 bases between them. Germline V lookup: CDR1 LNHDA, CDR2 SQIVND (reference sequence). CDR3 length equals 13 residues. The CDR3 DNA reads as TGTGCCAGTAGTGGGACCTTAAATCAGCCCCAGCATTTT. It codes for CASSGTLNQPQHF.